This is a list of T cell receptor beta chains from one sample in a study of blood T cell repertoires in COVID-19. The protocol was immunoSEQ multiplex PCR, while the TCRdb copy is restricted to in-frame clones and leaves out a portion. The data show 250,000 to 400,000 clones, around 87% seen once. The sequenced sample consisted of peripheral blood. The origin of the receptors is a man in his forties or fifties with active or convalescent COVID-19. CDR3s include the opening cysteine and the closing phenylalanine or tryptophan. A D gene is named only where the DNA matches it firmly. Only part of the rows carry a size: once, few, many, or a class if the clone is expanded.

D	J	V	size	DNA	CDR3
TRBD1	TRBJ2-1	TRBV29-1	once	TGCAGCGTCAAACAGGGGGGTCCGGGTGATGAGCAGTTCTTC	CSVKQGGPGDEQFF
.	TRBJ2-1	TRBV19	.	TGTGCCAGTAGTCCCAGGGACAATGAGCAGTTCTTC	CASSPRDNEQFF
TRBD2	TRBJ2-3	TRBV4-3	once	TGCGCCAGCAGCCAAGAGACTAGCGGGGGGGGTGATACGCAGTATTTT	CASSQETSGGGDTQYF
.	TRBJ1-2	TRBV7-8	.	TGTGCCAGCAGCTTAGGTCTCGGCTACACCTTC	CASSLGLGYTF
TRBD1	TRBJ2-5	TRBV15	.	TGTGCCACCAGCGGCGGGACAGGGGGCCAAGAGACCCAGTACTTC	CATSGGTGGQETQYF
.	TRBJ2-7	TRBV28	.	TGTGCCAGCGGTCAGATCTACGAGCAGTACTTC	CASGQIYEQYF
TRBD1	TRBJ2-1	TRBV27	.	TGTGCCAGCATGGAACTGGGGACAGGGAAAGATGAGCAGTTCTTC	CASMELGTGKDEQFF
TRBD2	TRBJ2-2	TRBV4-1	.	TGCGCCAGCAGCCCTCCGGGGGGACTAGTCCCCGGGGAGCTGTTTTTT	CASSPPGGLVPGELFF
.	TRBJ1-1	TRBV11-2	.	TGTGCCAGCAGCCCTCCCGGTAGGAGTCTCACTGAAGCTTTCTTT	CASSPPGRSLTEAFF
TRBD1	TRBJ1-2	TRBV2	.	TGTGCCAGCAGTGAAGCGCTTCAAACCGGGACAGAGCCCTATGGCTACACCTTC	CASSEALQTGTEPYGYTF
TRBD1	TRBJ1-5	TRBV20-1	.	TGCAGTGCTAGTAGTCAGGGGGAAAATCAGCCCCAGCATTTT	CSASSQGENQPQHF
.	TRBJ1-2	TRBV28	.	TGTGCCAGCAGTATCTCAAGAGGCTATGGCTACACCTTC	CASSISRGYGYTF
TRBD2	TRBJ2-1	TRBV2	.	TGTGCCAGCAGTCCTGAGGGACTAGGGGTGTTGAAGCAGTTCTTC	CASSPEGLGVLKQFF
.	TRBJ1-2	TRBV6-2/TRBV6-3	.	TGTGCCAGCAGTTATAGGACTCTGGCCGGTGGCTACACCTTC	CASSYRTLAGGYTF
.	TRBJ1-2	TRBV6-5	.	TGTGCCAGCAGGGAGACGGGTAACTATGGCTACACCTTC	CASRETGNYGYTF
TRBD2	TRBJ2-2	TRBV9	.	TGTGCCAGCAGCGTAGCCGGGACTAGCGGGGGGGCGAACACCGGGGAGCTGTTTTTT	CASSVAGTSGGANTGELFF
.	TRBJ2-4	TRBV9	.	TGTGCCAGCAGCGCTAGACCATCCGGTGAAGGGGAAAACATTCAGTACTTC	CASSARPSGEGENIQYF
TRBD1	TRBJ1-1	TRBV4-2	many	TGTGCCAGCAGCCAAGAGGACAGGCTGAACACTGAAGCTTTCTTT	CASSQEDRLNTEAFF
.	TRBJ1-2	TRBV6-2/TRBV6-3	.	TGTGCCAGCAGTTACTCAGCTGAGGCTGGCTACACCTTC	CASSYSAEAGYTF
.	TRBJ1-6	TRBV18	.	TGTGCCAGCTCACCGGAACAGGGCTTTAATTCACCCCTCCACTTT	CASSPEQGFNSPLHF
.	TRBJ1-2	TRBV7-2	.	TGTGCCAGCAGCTCCCCAGGGGTGGGTAACTATGGCTACACCTTC	CASSSPGVGNYGYTF
TRBD1	TRBJ1-6	TRBV19	.	TGTGCCAGTAGTATCAGGGGGGCGCCGAGTAATTCACCCCTCCACTTT	CASSIRGAPSNSPLHF
TRBD2	TRBJ2-7	TRBV5-4	.	TGTGCCAGCAGCTTTTTAGCGGGAGGGCCCTACGAGCAGTACTTC	CASSFLAGGPYEQYF
TRBD1	TRBJ2-3	TRBV7-9	.	TGTGCCAGCAGCTTACGCGGACAGGGCACAGATACGCAGTATTTT	CASSLRGQGTDTQYF
TRBD1	TRBJ2-1	TRBV7-2	.	TGTGCCAGCAGCTCACCGGGACAGGGAGGCAATGAGCAGTTCTTC	CASSSPGQGGNEQFF
.	TRBJ1-5	TRBV2	.	TGTGCCAGCAGCCCACAGAGCAATCAGCCCCAGCATTTT	CASSPQSNQPQHF
.	TRBJ2-7	TRBV10-1	once	TGCGCCAGCAGCGGGGGACAGAATCCCTACGAGCAGTACTTC	CASSGGQNPYEQYF
.	TRBJ2-2	TRBV5-4	.	TGTGCCAGCAGCTTGGTTTCGGGATCCGGGGAGCTGTTTTTT	CASSLVSGSGELFF
.	TRBJ2-3	TRBV19	.	TGTGCCAGTAGTTCTAGGCAGTCTAGCACAGATACGCAGTATTTT	CASSSRQSSTDTQYF
TRBD2	TRBJ2-1	TRBV9	.	TGTGCCAGCAGCACCCCGACTAGCGGGAGATCGGGTAATGAGCAGTTCTTC	CASSTPTSGRSGNEQFF
.	TRBJ2-5	TRBV7-8	once	TGTGCCAGCAGGGCGGGACTCCAAGAGACCCAGTACTTC	CASRAGLQETQYF